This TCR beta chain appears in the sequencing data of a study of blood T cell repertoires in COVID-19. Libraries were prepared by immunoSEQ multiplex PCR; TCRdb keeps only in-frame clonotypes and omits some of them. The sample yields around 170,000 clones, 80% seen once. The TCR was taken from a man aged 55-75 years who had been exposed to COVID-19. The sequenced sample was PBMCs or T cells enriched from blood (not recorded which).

CDR3 in amino acids: CASSVGTSGSTGELFF. The CDR3 DNA is TGCGCCAGCAGCGTAGGGACTAGCGGGAGCACCGGGGAGCTGTTTTTT. The rearrangement uses TRBV5-1 and TRBJ2-2; TRBD2 aligns across 14 bases. The CDR3 extends over 16 amino acids. Germline values: CDR1 SGHRS, CDR2 YFSETQ. V dropped 4 bases and J dropped 4; count of bases not matched to a gene: 3.